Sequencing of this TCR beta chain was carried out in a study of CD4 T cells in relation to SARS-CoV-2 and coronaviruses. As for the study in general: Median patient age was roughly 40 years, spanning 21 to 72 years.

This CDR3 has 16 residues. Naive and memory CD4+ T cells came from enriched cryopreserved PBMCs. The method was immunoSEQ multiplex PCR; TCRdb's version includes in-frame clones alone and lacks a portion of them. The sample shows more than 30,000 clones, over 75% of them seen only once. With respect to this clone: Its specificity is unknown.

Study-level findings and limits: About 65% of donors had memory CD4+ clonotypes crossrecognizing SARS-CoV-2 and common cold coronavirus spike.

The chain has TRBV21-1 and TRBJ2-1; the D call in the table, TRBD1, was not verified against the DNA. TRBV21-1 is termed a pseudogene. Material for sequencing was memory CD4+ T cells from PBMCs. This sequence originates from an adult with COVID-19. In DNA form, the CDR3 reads TGTGCCAGCAGCAAAGATGCAGGGGATGAACTCAATGAGCAGTTCTTC. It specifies CASSKDAGDELNEQFF.